Presented here are 18 T cell receptor beta chains from one specimen sequenced in a study of radiation and T cells in renal cell carcinoma. Produced via immunoSEQ multiplex PCR; TCRdb's table is partial and in-frame only. The repertoire holds some 95,000 clones, with 86% as singletons. As to time point: baseline pretreatment blood. As for treatment: 15 Gy SBRT to primary tumor, nephrectomy 4 weeks later. Sequenced here: blood, sampled from a patient whose treatment included radiotherapy and nephrectomy. The receptors here all came from a man aged 50 to 60 with renal cell carcinoma.

V usage is TRBV11-1 and J usage is TRBJ2-7; 7 nucleotides agree with TRBD1. V lost 3 bases and J lost 4; bases outside the gene matches: 6. Per germline, CDR1 SGHAT and CDR2 FQDESV (reference sequence). The CDR3 runs 14 residues. CDR3 in amino acids: CASSFRGTAYEQYF. In DNA, the CDR3 is TGTGCCAGCAGCTTTAGGGGGACAGCATACGAGCAGTACTTC.

The chain carries TRBV4-3 and TRBJ2-1, with 8 nucleotides matching TRBD2. The trim removed 0 bases at V and 5 bases at J, leaving 15 bases unmatched. Germline V gene lookup returns CDR1 LGHNA and CDR2 YSLEER. The CDR3 spans 19 residues. The CDR3, as DNA: TGCGCCAGCAGCCAAGATCACTCGCGGGGGGCCCCTTATAACAATGAGCAGTTCTTC. Encoded protein: CASSQDHSRGAPYNNEQFF.

Here the CDR3 reads CASSPRDLSTDTQYF. The CDR3 nucleotides are TGTGCCAGCAGTCCCCGGGACCTAAGCACAGATACGCAGTATTTT. The chain uses TRBV14 and TRBJ2-3; the D call may be TRBD1 or TRBD2 (5 bases each). The CDR3 is 15 amino acids. The V and J ends lost 6 bases and 0 bases respectively, with 13 bases between them. In germline, CDR1 is SGHDN, CDR2 FVKESK.

The rearrangement joins TRBV2 to TRBJ2-3, with 7 bases lining up with TRBD2. The V gene's germline CDR1 is SNHLY and CDR2 FYNNEI. The J segment lost 8 bases and the V segment lost 1 base, leaving 6 bases of the junction unmatched. The CDR3 spans 14 residues. The CDR3 protein is CASSEGTSHGTQYF. CDR3 DNA: TGTGCCAGCAGTGAAGGGACTAGTCACGGTACGCAGTATTTT. Full variable domain (outside the CDR3, taken from reference TRBV2 and TRBJ2-3): EPEVTQTPSHQVTQMGQEVILRCVPISNHLYFYWYRQILGQKVEFLVSFYNNEISEKSEIFDDQFSVERPDGSNFTLKIRSTKLEDSAMYFCASSEGTSHGTQYFGPGTRLTVL.

The chain is built from TRBV5-1 and TRBJ2-3, with 9 bases matching TRBD2. The CDR3 consists of 17 residues. The V and J ends lost 0 bases and 0 bases, in that order; junction bases with no gene match: 5. Germline V gives CDR1 SGHRS, CDR2 YFSETQ. The CDR3 DNA sequence: TGCGCCAGCAGCTTGGAGTTAGCGGGGGCTAGCACAGATACGCAGTATTTT. Its translation is CASSLELAGASTDTQYF. Complete variable domain (other parts from reference TRBV5-1 and TRBJ2-3): KAGVTQTPRYLIKTRGQQVTLSCSPISGHRSVSWYQQTPGQGLQFLFEYFSETQRNKGNFPGRFSGRQFSNSRSEMNVSTLELGDSALYLCASSLELAGASTDTQYFGPGTRLTVL.

The chain employs TRBV27 and TRBJ1-4, with D uncertain. CDR1 is MNHEY and CDR2 is SMNVEV in the germline V gene (reference sequence). V was cut by 2 bases and J by 0 bases, with 7 bases left in between. This CDR3 contains 15 residues. CDR3 in DNA: TGTGCCAGCAGTTTAACAGCAGCAACTAATGAAAAACTGTTTTTT. It encodes CASSLTAATNEKLFF.

This clone was seen only a few times. This chain links TRBV19 with TRBJ1-1; 10 bases are a match to TRBD1. The CDR3 covers 15 residues. Per the germline V gene, CDR1 is LNHDA and CDR2 is SQIVND (reference sequence). Losses at the gene ends were 0 bases for V and 6 bases for J; bases not matched to a gene: 4. In DNA form, the CDR3 reads TGTGCCAGTAGTATAGAGGGGACAGGGGTCCCTGAAGCTTTCTTT. Protein product: CASSIEGTGVPEAFF.

This rearrangement joins TRBV29-1 to TRBJ1-4, with TRBD1 matching over 10 bases. V was pared by 7 bases and J by 8 bases, with 7 bases of the junction left unmatched. Germline CDR1 is SQVTM and CDR2 is ANQGSEA. CDR3 size: 13 residues. The CDR3 nucleotides read TGCAGCGCCGGGACAGGGGTTCGGGAAAAACTGTTTTTT. Translation gives CSAGTGVREKLFF.

This clone was seen a handful of times. This chain uses TRBV6-6 with TRBJ1-3; D unresolved. The CDR3 is made up of 15 amino acids. The germline V gene encodes CDR1 MNHNY and CDR2 SVGAGI (reference sequence). V was shortened by 4 bases and J by 4 bases, with 14 bases between the two germline ends. The CDR3 here is CASSSGISWGNTIYF. As DNA, the CDR3 is TGTGCCAGCAGTTCGGGTATTTCGTGGGGAAACACCATATATTTT.

The V and J genes are TRBV18 and TRBJ1-4, with a possible D match to TRBD1 (5 bases). Germline V lookup: CDR1 KGHSH, CDR2 LQKENI. V shed 3 bases and J shed 4 bases, with 21 bases lying between them. The CDR3 runs to 18 residues. The CDR3 spells CASSPKDTGGTNNEKLFF. The CDR3 DNA follows: TGTGCCAGCTCACCTAAAGACACGGGGGGTACAAATAATGAAAAACTGTTTTTT.

The chain combines TRBV5-1 with TRBJ2-7; D remains ambiguous. The CDR3 runs 12 residues. CDR1 and CDR2 (germline): SGHRS, YFSETQ. Trimming removed 3 bases at V and 0 bases at J, with 4 bases between. This CDR3 is CASSSRSYEQYF. The CDR3 bases are TGCGCCAGCAGCTCCCGCTCCTACGAGCAGTACTTC.

The chain carries TRBV28 and TRBJ1-4, with D uncertain. Germline CDR1 is MDHEN and CDR2 is SYDVKM. There are 15 residues in the CDR3. The V end was cut by 6 bases, the J end by 0 bases, with 11 bases between. The CDR3 region is CASRSEGATNEKLFF. CDR3 in DNA: TGTGCCAGCAGATCGGAGGGCGCAACTAATGAAAAACTGTTTTTT.

The chain uses TRBV27 and TRBJ1-1, with 7 bases matching TRBD1. The CDR3 runs to 13 residues. V dropped 9 bases and J dropped 1; count of bases not matched to a gene: 5. Germline V gene lookup returns CDR1 MNHEY and CDR2 SMNVEV (reference sequence). The CDR3 DNA sequence: TGTGCCAGTTCCCGGGACAGGAACACTGAAGCTTTCTTT. Translation: CASSRDRNTEAFF.

This clone has a handful of counts. The sample has other DNA sequences that encode this CDR3 too. The V and J genes are TRBV19 and TRBJ1-1; no clear D. The CDR3 is made up of 13 amino acids. Germline loops: CDR1 LNHDA, CDR2 SQIVND (reference sequence). Between the trimmed V and J ends, which lost 2 bases and 1 base, there was a span of 5 bases. The CDR3 bases are TGTGCCAGTAGTATACGGAGGAACACTGAAGCTTTCTTT. Its translation: CASSIRRNTEAFF.

The chain couples TRBV2 to TRBJ1-3; D gene unclear. In germline, CDR1 is SNHLY, CDR2 FYNNEI. CDR3 length: 12 amino acids. V lost 6 bases and J lost 0, with 3 bases in between. CDR3 coding DNA: TGTGCCAGCAGGGACTCTGGAAACACCATATATTTT. Its translation is CASRDSGNTIYF.

This chain joins TRBV11-2 and TRBJ2-7, with D perhaps matching TRBD1 (5 bases). The CDR3 consists of 18 residues. The V gene's germline CDR1 is SGHAT and CDR2 FQNNGV. Trimming cost V 0 bases and J 2 bases, with 20 bases left between them. CDR3 DNA sequence: TGTGCCAGCAGCTTAGAGGCCTGGGAAAGGACATTTACCTACGAGCAGTACTTC. Residues: CASSLEAWERTFTYEQYF. Together with reference TRBV11-2 and TRBJ2-7, the CDR3 gives the full variable domain: EAGVAQSPRYKIIEKRQSVAFWCNPISGHATLYWYQQILGQGPKLLIQFQNNGVVDDSQLPKDRFSAERLKGVDSTLKIQPAKLEDSAVYLCASSLEAWERTFTYEQYFGPGTRLTVT.

The chain's CDR3 is CASSSNLGLAGVEQYF. In DNA form, the CDR3 reads TGTGCCAGCAGCTCAAATTTGGGGCTAGCGGGAGTCGAGCAGTACTTC. The chain couples TRBV11-2 to TRBJ2-7; the match to TRBD2 covers 10 bases. CDR1 SGHAT and CDR2 FQNNGV come from the germline V gene. The CDR3 loop spans 16 amino acids. J lost 6 bases, V lost 4 bases, and 12 bases had no gene match. The whole variable domain, remainder taken from reference TRBV11-2 and TRBJ2-7, is EAGVAQSPRYKIIEKRQSVAFWCNPISGHATLYWYQQILGQGPKLLIQFQNNGVVDDSQLPKDRFSAERLKGVDSTLKIQPAKLEDSAVYLCASSSNLGLAGVEQYFGPGTRLTVT.

This sequence joins TRBV18 and TRBJ1-2, with D unclear. Trimming removed 1 base at V and 6 bases at J, with 12 bases between. Per germline, CDR1 KGHSH and CDR2 LQKENI. The CDR3 contains 14 residues. CDR3 protein: CASSPRWSNDGYTF. Here the CDR3 DNA reads TGTGCCAGCTCACCACGGTGGTCGAACGATGGCTACACCTTC.